This T cell receptor (beta chain) was recorded in a study of early T cells in non-severe SARS-CoV-2 infection. On the study more broadly: Chains were not paired, and sequencing was done on bulk RNA from unsorted whole blood. Broader study findings: VDJdb matching, biased toward anti-spike CD8 responses, missed private and CD4 specificities.

cDNA molecules, individually, were tagged with unique molecular identifiers. MiXCR, run by TCRdb on the 5' RACE reads, gives a single entry per CDR3 protein. Of around 93,000 distinct CDR3 sequences listed, over 9.5% were seen once; the top ten hold approximately 4.7%. This CDR3 is built from 15 residues. This clonotype appeared many times. Antigen unknown. The material was whole blood, obtained at baseline. The chain couples TRBV21-1 to TRBJ1-5; TRBD1 was called by the table and not checked on the DNA. TRBV21-1 is a documented pseudogene. The receptor was derived from an adult who was a healthcare worker with PCR-confirmed SARS-CoV-2 infection or an uninfected control (not recorded which). The CDR3 nucleotides are TGTGCCAGCAGCACACGACAGAGGTTGGATCAGCCCCAGCATTTT. This sequence encodes CASSTRQRLDQPQHF.